Listed here are 7 T cell receptor beta chains from one sample, sequenced in a study of regulatory T cells in long-lasting Graves disease. Time point of the sample: newly diagnosed GD, antithyroid drugs for less than 3 months. Following extraction of RNA from PBMCs, that RNA was used to make the TCR library. TCR beta libraries were built with iRepertoire HTBI primers and Arm-PCR of CDR3 regions. TCRdb re-called the multiplex PCR reads through MiXCR, storing one row per CDR3 protein. Of some 490,000 distinct CDR3 sequences listed, around 12% were seen once; the top ten hold approximately 9.6%. The same specimen was also included in a second study, on T cells in Graves' hyperthyroidism and ophthalmopathy.

The sample was peripheral blood mononuclear cells (PBMCs), taken at new diagnosis, from a patient treated with antithyroid drugs. Receptors were obtained from a woman in her twenties or thirties with Graves disease.

In its sample, this clonotype was seen many times. This sequence joins TRBV27 and TRBJ2-1, with 7 bases lining up with TRBD1. The CDR3 length is 15 residues. J was trimmed by 3 bases and V by 5 bases; bases with no gene match: 7. Germline V lookup: CDR1 MNHEY, CDR2 SMNVEV (reference sequence). CDR3 sequence reads: CASSLTTGFYNEQFF. CDR3 coding DNA: TGTGCCAGCAGTCTAACGACAGGGTTCTACAATGAGCAGTTCTTC.

This clonotype was seen many times. The chain carries TRBV2 and TRBJ1-1; 10 bases agree with TRBD1. Looked up from germline, CDR1 is SNHLY and CDR2 is FYNNEI. The CDR3 sequence is 13 residues long. Trimming took 8 bases from V and 5 from J; bases not matched to a gene: 5. The CDR3 DNA follows: TGTGCCAGCTACAGGGACAGGGGTACTGAAGCTTTCTTT. It codes for CASYRDRGTEAFF.

This clonotype was observed many times. The chain couples TRBV14 to TRBJ1-1; TRBD1 aligns across 11 bases. There are 16 residues in the CDR3. V lost 3 bases and J lost 4; bases outside the gene matches: 7. Germline CDR1 is SGHDN and CDR2 is FVKESK. The CDR3 nucleotides are TGTGCCAGCAGCCATCCCGGGACAGGGGGTAGCACTGAAGCTTTCTTT. It is translated as CASSHPGTGGSTEAFF.

This clonotype was seen more than once but under ten times. The V gene is TRBV6-6, the J gene TRBJ1-1; D call uncertain. Looked up from germline, CDR1 is MNHNY and CDR2 is SVGAGI (reference sequence). With 0 bases removed from V and 10 bases from J, the gap between germline ends came to 21 bases. The CDR3 covers 16 residues. CDR3 in amino acids: CASSYSSPGLSRGAFF. CDR3 nucleotides: TGTGCCAGCAGTTACTCGAGCCCAGGACTATCTCGAGGAGCTTTCTTT.

This chain uses TRBV10-3 with TRBJ2-1; 10 bases fit TRBD2. From germline, CDR1 is ENHRY and CDR2 SYGVKD. This CDR3 contains 13 residues. V shed 7 bases and J 10 bases; nucleotides not matched to a gene: 7. The CDR3, as DNA: TGTGCCATCATGAGGCTAGCGGGAGAGGAGCAGTTCTTC. Amino acids: CAIMRLAGEEQFF.

The sample holds a few counts of this clonotype. The gene calls are TRBV19 and TRBJ2-7; 7 bases match TRBD2. CDR1 LNHDA and CDR2 SQIVND come from the germline V gene (reference sequence). CDR3 length equals 13 residues. With V trimmed by 5 bases and J by 4 bases, 5 bases remained unmatched. The CDR3, as DNA: TGTGCCAGTAGTCCGGGGACTAAATACGAGCAGTACTTC. Translating gives CASSPGTKYEQYF.

This clonotype was counted many times. The chain uses TRBV19 and TRBJ2-3, with 9 bases that match TRBD1. Per germline, CDR1 LNHDA and CDR2 SQIVND (reference sequence). The CDR3 runs 18 residues. Trimming took 4 bases from V and 3 from J; bases not matched to a gene: 14. The CDR3 sequence: CASSKGFWDREMTDTQYF. CDR3 DNA: TGTGCCAGTAGTAAAGGTTTTTGGGACAGGGAGATGACAGATACGCAGTATTTT.